The 29 T cell receptor beta chains in this list originate from one sample, sequenced in a study of shared clonotypes between healthy human individuals. The protocol was immunoSEQ multiplex PCR, while the TCRdb copy is restricted to in-frame clones and leaves out a portion. This sample yields some 450,000 clones, of which 77% are seen a single time; approximately 12% belongs to the top ten. The sample comprised PBMCs. All receptors derive from a woman aged 40 to 50 in good health. Some clones in this sample may be carry-over from other donors' samples.

The rearrangement joins TRBV16 to TRBJ2-7; D is perhaps TRBD1 or TRBD2 (5 bases each). The germline gives CDR1 KGHSY, CDR2 FQNENV. This CDR3 region has 14 residues. Trimming took 5 bases from V and 1 from J, leaving 12 bases between them. This chain's CDR3 is CASSNRDGSYEQYF. CDR3 DNA sequence: TGTGCCAGCAGCAACCGGGACGGATCCTACGAGCAGTACTTC.

There are many counts of this clone. V usage is TRBV11-2 and J usage is TRBJ2-7; 9 bases are a match to TRBD2. This CDR3 spans 14 amino acids. V was clipped by 5 bases and J by 3 bases; unmatched bases: 5. The germline gives CDR1 SGHAT, CDR2 FQNNGV. CDR3 residues: CASSQAGGSYEQYF. CDR3 nucleotides: TGTGCCAGCAGCCAAGCGGGAGGTAGCTACGAGCAGTACTTC.

This clone occurred many times. The rearrangement links TRBV11-2 to TRBJ2-7, with 10 bases lining up with TRBD2. The length of the CDR3 is 15 residues. The V segment lost 5 bases and the J segment 2 bases; nucleotides outside the gene matches: 6. CDR1 SGHAT and CDR2 FQNNGV come from the germline V gene. CDR3 amino acids: CASSLRLAGPYEQYF. CDR3 DNA sequence: TGTGCCAGCAGCCTCCGACTAGCGGGTCCCTACGAGCAGTACTTC.

The CDR3 loop is CAGTETNYGYTF. CDR3 DNA: TGTGCCGGGACAGAGACTAACTATGGCTACACCTTC. The chain joins TRBV30 to TRBJ1-2, with 7 positions matching TRBD1. CDR3 size: 12 residues. The germline CDR1 and CDR2 sequences are GTSNPN and SVGIG (reference sequence). Losses at the gene ends were 8 bases for V and 0 bases for J; bases not matched to a gene: 3. Complete variable domain (other parts from reference TRBV30 and TRBJ1-2): SQTIHQWPATLVQPVGSPLSLECTVEGTSNPNLYWYRQAAGRGLQLLFYSVGIGQISSEVPQNLSASRPQDRQFILSSKKLLLSDSGFYLCAGTETNYGYTFGSGTRLTVV.

J is TRBJ1-1 and V is TRBV18; TRBD1 is a possible D gene (6 bases). V lost 2 bases, J lost 8 bases, and 15 bases lay in between. The CDR3 spans 14 residues. Germline lookup yields CDR1 KGHSH and CDR2 LQKENI. This CDR3 is CASSPNLQGSEAFF. CDR3 DNA sequence: TGTGCCAGCTCACCAAACTTGCAGGGGTCGGAAGCTTTCTTT.

This chain connects TRBV30 to TRBJ2-7; perhaps TRBD2 as D (5 bases). V was pared by 1 base and J by 6 bases, with 16 bases between. The length of the CDR3 is 14 residues. Germline loops: CDR1 GTSNPN, CDR2 SVGIG (reference sequence). The CDR3 region is CAWSGNSGSREQYF. Written as DNA, the CDR3 is TGTGCCTGGAGTGGTAACAGCGGTTCCCGCGAGCAGTACTTC.

As regards this clone: Other DNA sequences of this sample code for an identical CDR3. The V and J genes are TRBV2 and TRBJ2-5, with 8 bases matching TRBD2. This CDR3 has 11 amino acids. The J segment lost 4 bases and the V segment lost 10 bases, leaving 2 bases of the junction unmatched. Germline V gene data show CDR1 as SNHLY and CDR2 as FYNNEI. CDR3: CATGGGETQYF. CDR3 coding DNA: TGTGCCACCGGGGGGGGAGAGACCCAGTACTTC.

This clone was detected only once. This may be a read error, as it is one base from a much larger clone. The chain is built from TRBV15 and TRBJ2-2, with a possible D match to TRBD2 (6 bases). In germline, CDR1 is LNHNV, CDR2 YYDKDF (reference sequence). Trimming cost V 1 base and J 11 bases, with 11 bases left between them. This CDR3 comprises 13 residues. In DNA, the CDR3 is TGTGCCACCAGCAGAGTAGTAGCGGCTGAGCTGTTTTTT. Protein sequence: CATSRVVAAELFF.

V is TRBV2 and J is TRBJ1-1, with D unclear. The CDR3 sequence is 13 residues long. With 3 bases removed from V and 8 bases from J, the gap between germline ends came to 13 bases. Germline V lookup: CDR1 SNHLY, CDR2 FYNNEI. This chain's CDR3 is CASSEGRGWEAFF. In DNA form, the CDR3 reads TGTGCCAGCAGTGAGGGTCGGGGATGGGAAGCTTTCTTT. Supplemented by reference TRBV2 and TRBJ1-1, the full variable domain reads EPEVTQTPSHQVTQMGQEVILRCVPISNHLYFYWYRQILGQKVEFLVSFYNNEISEKSEIFDDQFSVERPDGSNFTLKIRSTKLEDSAMYFCASSEGRGWEAFFGQGTRLTVV.

This chain joins TRBV5-4 and TRBJ2-3; 13 bases agree with TRBD2. Germline CDR1 and CDR2: SGHNT and YYREEE (reference sequence). The V and J ends lost 3 bases and 6 bases, in that order; junction bases with no gene match: 7. The CDR3 runs 16 residues. The CDR3 sequence is CASSSLAGGPGDTQYF. The DNA for the CDR3 is TGTGCCAGCAGCTCACTAGCGGGAGGGCCCGGGGATACGCAGTATTTT.

This clone was seen at least ten times. Other nucleotide sequences from this sample produce the same CDR3. The V and J genes are TRBV18 and TRBJ1-2, with D possibly being TRBD1 (5 bases). Trimming removed 0 bases from V and 6 bases from J, with 11 bases in between. This CDR3 spans 14 amino acids. Germline V lookup: CDR1 KGHSH, CDR2 LQKENI. This CDR3 is CASSPPQGRNGYTF. The CDR3 DNA reads as TGTGCCAGCTCACCACCGCAGGGCAGGAATGGCTACACCTTC. The full variable domain, rest sourced from reference TRBV18 and TRBJ1-2, is NAGVMQNPRHLVRRRGQEARLRCSPMKGHSHVYWYRQLPEEGLKFMVYLQKENIIDESGMPKERFSAEFPKEGPSILRIQQVVRGDSAAYFCASSPPQGRNGYTFGSGTRLTVV.

J is TRBJ1-1 and V is TRBV2; 7 positions match TRBD1. The germline V gene encodes CDR1 SNHLY and CDR2 FYNNEI. Germline trimming cut 1 base from V and 1 base from J; bases unmatched to any gene: 6. The CDR3 contains 16 residues. Written as DNA, the CDR3 is TGTGCCAGCAGTGAAGGACCTAGGACAGGGAACACTGAAGCTTTCTTT. As protein: CASSEGPRTGNTEAFF.

Comments on this clone: This sequence is one base from a far larger clone and is likely a read error. The CDR3 DNA reads TGTGCCACCAGCAGAGACAGGAATTGGGGAGCGGGACCACATCGGTACGAGCAGTACTTC. Translation gives CATSRDRNWGAGPHRYEQYF. The rearrangement links TRBV15 to TRBJ2-7; TRBD2 matches at 7 bases. This CDR3 region has 20 residues. CDR1 is LNHNV and CDR2 is YYDKDF in the germline V gene (reference sequence). The J segment lost 4 bases and the V segment lost 0 bases, leaving 21 bases of the junction unmatched.

The rearrangement joins TRBV14 to TRBJ2-1; 10 bases are a match to TRBD1. This CDR3 region has 16 residues. With V trimmed by 3 bases and J by 6 bases, 8 bases remained unmatched. The V gene's germline CDR1 is SGHDN and CDR2 FVKESK. CDR3 in amino acids: CASSQAGTGAFNEQFF. DNA for the CDR3: TGTGCCAGCAGCCAGGCCGGGACAGGGGCCTTCAATGAGCAGTTCTTC.

As for this clone: A far more abundant clone sits one base away, making this likely a read error. This rearrangement joins TRBV10-3 to TRBJ1-5; D not resolved. Germline-derived CDR1 and CDR2 are ENHRY and SYGVKD. The CDR3 contains 14 residues. The CDR3 loop is CAISGVNSNQPRHF. CDR3 in DNA: TGTGCCATCAGTGGAGTGAATAGCAATCAGCCCCGGCATTTT.

A few counts support this clone. The genes are TRBV7-2 and TRBJ1-1; TRBD1 matches 9 bases. J was trimmed by 3 bases and V by 0 bases; bases with no gene match: 5. Per germline, CDR1 SGHTA and CDR2 FQGNSA. CDR3 size: 16 residues. The DNA of the CDR3 is TGTGCCAGCAGCTTAGCACCGGGACAGGGATACACTGAAGCTTTCTTT. This gives the protein CASSLAPGQGYTEAFF.

The rearrangement uses TRBV7-3 and TRBJ2-3, with D maybe TRBD2 (6 bases). The germline V gene has CDR1 SGHTA and CDR2 FQGTGA. V lost 0 bases and J lost 3, with 7 bases in between. The CDR3 length is 14 residues. DNA for the CDR3: TGTGCCAGCAGCTTAACTGGGACTACAGATACGCAGTATTTT. Translated: CASSLTGTTDTQYF.

This clone came up a few times. This rearrangement joins TRBV28 to TRBJ2-7; D could derive from TRBD1 or TRBD2 (7 bases each). The CDR3 consists of 18 residues. Trimming pared 2 bases from V and 3 bases from J, leaving 23 bases between. Germline assignment: CDR1 MDHEN and CDR2 SYDVKM. CDR3 bases: TGTGCCAGCAGTTTAAAAGGGGGGGACAGTCTTTTGGGCTACGAGCAGTACTTC. It specifies CASSLKGGDSLLGYEQYF.

On this clone itself: Just one base apart from a much larger clone, this may be a read error. Other DNA sequences from this sample encode an identical CDR3 as well. The chain recombines TRBV18 with TRBJ2-2; D is uncertain. V lost 0 bases and J 3 bases, leaving 11 bases between the germline ends. In germline, CDR1 is KGHSH, CDR2 LQKENI. This CDR3 has 16 amino acids. This CDR3 reads CASSPPTSHYTGELFF. CDR3 sequence (DNA): TGTGCCAGCTCACCACCGACCAGCCACTACACCGGGGAGCTGTTTTTT. The full variable domain, in which reference TRBV18 and TRBJ2-2 provide the parts outside the CDR3, is NAGVMQNPRHLVRRRGQEARLRCSPMKGHSHVYWYRQLPEEGLKFMVYLQKENIIDESGMPKERFSAEFPKEGPSILRIQQVVRGDSAAYFCASSPPTSHYTGELFFGEGSRLTVL.

The chain employs TRBV7-3 and TRBJ2-1; 7 bases line up with TRBD1. The V segment lost 4 bases and the J segment 1 base; nucleotides outside the gene matches: 7. This CDR3 region has 16 residues. Germline-derived CDR1 and CDR2 are SGHTA and FQGTGA. The CDR3 sequence is CASSSSPTGSYNEQFF. The CDR3 DNA follows: TGTGCCAGCAGCTCTTCTCCGACAGGGTCCTACAATGAGCAGTTCTTC.

As concerns this clone: Just one base apart from a much larger clone, this may be a read error. The chain uses TRBV29-1 and TRBJ2-7, with D possibly called TRBD1 or TRBD2 (5 bases each). From germline, CDR1 is SQVTM and CDR2 ANQGSEA. The V and J ends lost 7 bases and 0 bases respectively, with 13 bases between them. This CDR3 region has 13 residues. The DNA of the CDR3 is TGCAGCGCCGGGGCAAGGCCCTCCTACGAGCAGTACTTC. Translated, it gives CSAGARPSYEQYF.

This clone was seen only a few times. The chain uses TRBV5-1 and TRBJ1-4; D is unclear. Germline loops: CDR1 SGHRS, CDR2 YFSETQ. CDR3 length: 15 amino acids. V was clipped by 1 base and J by 5 bases, with 12 bases between them. Here the CDR3 DNA reads TGCGCCAGCAGCTTGCGGACGGGAGGGAATGAAAAACTGTTTTTT. Its translation: CASSLRTGGNEKLFF.

Worth noting for this clone: This clone may be a read error of a much larger clone one base away. The conserved closing phenylalanine or tryptophan is absent in this CDR3, likely reflecting a read error. In DNA, the CDR3 is TGTGCCAGCAGCAAGGACAGGGCGATCTACGAGCAGTACCTC. Its translation: CASSKDRAIYEQYL. The V call is TRBV11-2, the J call TRBJ2-7, with 8 bases identical to TRBD1. Trimming took 5 bases from V and 3 from J; bases not matched to a gene: 6. The CDR3 covers 14 residues. Germline CDR1 SGHAT, CDR2 FQNNGV.

This clone was counted a few times. The chain combines TRBV7-9 with TRBJ2-7, with no clear D. The ends were cut back, 1 base at V and 4 bases at J, with 11 bases in the middle. The CDR3 covers 14 residues. CDR1 is SEHNR, CDR2 FQNEAQ, per germline (reference sequence). In DNA, the CDR3 is TGTGCCAGCAGCTTAGGACCATGGGGTTACGAGCAGTACTTC. It yields the protein CASSLGPWGYEQYF.

Regarding this clone: Given a far larger clone just one base away, this is likely a sequencing read error. The chain has TRBV13 and TRBJ2-3; no clear D. Trimming stripped 5 bases from V and 6 bases from J, with 12 bases between. CDR3 length equals 13 residues. Per germline, CDR1 PRHDT and CDR2 FYEKMQ (reference sequence). CDR3 sequence reads: CASSPRSSDTQYF. The DNA of the CDR3 is TGTGCCAGCAGCCCAAGGAGCTCCGATACGCAGTATTTT.

The genes are TRBV7-3 and TRBJ1-4; D not resolved. Germline V gene data show CDR1 as SGHTA and CDR2 as FQGTGA. Trimming pared 5 bases from V and 4 bases from J, leaving 2 bases between. The length of the CDR3 is 11 residues. The chain's CDR3 is CASSGNEKLFF. The CDR3, as DNA: TGTGCCAGCAGCGGTAATGAAAAACTGTTTTTT.

The V call is TRBV5-4, the J call TRBJ1-3; a weak D match, TRBD1 (5 bases). Trimming shortened V by 0 bases and J by 2 bases, and 15 bases separated the two germline ends. Germline V lookup: CDR1 SGHNT, CDR2 YYREEE (reference sequence). CDR3 length: 17 amino acids. CDR3 residues: CASSLAASGGTGNTIYF. The DNA of the CDR3 is TGTGCCAGCAGCTTGGCGGCGAGCGGGGGAACTGGAAACACCATATATTTT. Complete variable domain (other parts from reference TRBV5-4 and TRBJ1-3): ETGVTQSPTHLIKTRGQQVTLRCSSQSGHNTVSWYQQALGQGPQFIFQYYREEENGRGNFPPRFSGLQFPNYSSELNVNALELDDSALYLCASSLAASGGTGNTIYFGEGSWLTVV.

The count of this clone is one. This sequence joins TRBV5-1 and TRBJ2-7; D possibly matches TRBD1 or TRBD2 (6 bases each). Trimming shortened V by 0 bases and J by 6 bases, and 10 bases separated the two germline ends. Germline assignment: CDR1 SGHRS and CDR2 YFSETQ. The length of the CDR3 is 13 residues. The CDR3 coding sequence is TGCGCCAGCAGCTTGGAACGGGGGCTCGAGCAGTACTTC. Amino acids: CASSLERGLEQYF.

The V gene is TRBV11-2, the J gene TRBJ2-1, with TRBD2 matching 8 bases. With V trimmed by 5 bases and J by 7 bases, 22 bases remained unmatched. The CDR3 runs to 19 residues. Germline assignment: CDR1 SGHAT and CDR2 FQNNGV. The CDR3: CASSQESGTRDIGGNEQFF. The CDR3 nucleotides are TGTGCCAGCAGCCAAGAATCCGGGACTAGGGACATCGGCGGGAATGAGCAGTTCTTC.